One sample yielded the 13 T cell receptor beta chains listed below, sequenced in a study of blood T cell repertoires in COVID-19. Data came from immunoSEQ multiplex PCR; TCRdb stores just in-frame clones and leaves some out. The sample lists approximately 160,000 clones; less than 90% were seen once. The sequenced sample was peripheral blood. All receptors come from a woman in her seventies with acute or convalescent COVID-19.

The CDR3: CASSLGTPGPGYTF. CDR3 DNA sequence: TGTGCCAGCAGTTTGGGGACTCCAGGCCCTGGCTACACCTTC. The rearrangement joins TRBV28 to TRBJ1-2; perhaps TRBD1 as D (5 bases). V was pared by 3 bases and J by 7 bases, with 15 bases between. In germline, CDR1 is MDHEN, CDR2 SYDVKM. The CDR3 covers 14 residues.

The gene calls are TRBV12-3 or TRBV12-4 and TRBJ2-1, with 10 bases fitting TRBD2. V was pared by 5 bases and J by 16 bases, with 11 bases of the junction left unmatched. The length of the CDR3 is 13 residues. The CDR3 region has the DNA TGTGCCAGCAGTGGCCCCGCGAGCGGGAGGGATTTCTTC. Encoded protein: CASSGPASGRDFF.

This chain uses TRBV27 with TRBJ1-6; 9 nucleotides agree with TRBD1. This CDR3 is built from 14 residues. Trimming cost V 4 bases and J 7 bases; bases outside gene matches: 2. The germline V gene has CDR1 MNHEY and CDR2 SMNVEV (reference sequence). The CDR3: CASSSGTGNSPLHF. DNA for the CDR3: TGTGCCAGCAGTTCAGGGACAGGGAATTCACCCCTCCACTTT.

The rearrangement joins TRBV5-1 to TRBJ2-5; TRBD2 agrees at 8 bases. The CDR3 is 14 amino acids. The V and J ends lost 3 bases and 2 bases, in that order; junction bases with no gene match: 3. The germline V gene has CDR1 SGHRS and CDR2 YFSETQ. The CDR3 loop is CASSWLAGQETQYF. CDR3 sequence (DNA): TGCGCCAGCAGCTGGTTAGCGGGACAAGAGACCCAGTACTTC.

The CDR3 DNA reads as TGTGCCAGCAGCGCCCGAGGTGACAGGGTAGTGACTGAAGCTTTCTTT. Translated: CASSARGDRVVTEAFF. The chain carries TRBV9 and TRBJ1-1; 7 bases line up with TRBD1. The germline V gene encodes CDR1 SGDLS and CDR2 YYNGEE. This CDR3 is 16 amino acids long. The V and J ends lost 3 bases and 5 bases, in that order; junction bases with no gene match: 13.

The J gene is TRBJ2-1, the V gene TRBV3-1 (or the pseudogene TRBV3-2), with 10 bases identical to TRBD2. From germline, CDR1 is LGHDT and CDR2 YNNKEL (reference sequence). The CDR3 extends over 17 amino acids. Losses at the gene ends were 0 bases for V and 7 bases for J; bases not matched to a gene: 9. In DNA, the CDR3 is TGTGCCAGCAGCCAAGAACTAGCGGGATATCGAGGGAATGAGCAGTTCTTC. This encodes CASSQELAGYRGNEQFF.

The chain links TRBV20-1 to TRBJ1-1, with 11 bases aligning to TRBD1. Germline values: CDR1 DFQATT, CDR2 SNEGSKA (reference sequence). This CDR3 has 11 residues. CDR3 sequence: CRPDRGLEAFF. CDR3 sequence (DNA): TGCAGGCCGGACAGGGGGCTTGAAGCTTTCTTT.

The chain couples TRBV29-1 to TRBJ1-2; the match to TRBD1 covers 7 bases. V was clipped by 8 bases and J by 3 bases; unmatched bases: 6. Germline CDR1 SQVTM, CDR2 ANQGSEA. This CDR3 has 12 residues. The CDR3 bases are TGCAGCCTCGGGGACAGCCACTATGGCTACACCTTC. Translation: CSLGDSHYGYTF.

This chain uses TRBV7-2 with TRBJ1-6, with 9 bases that match TRBD1. Per germline, CDR1 SGHTA and CDR2 FQGNSA. V was pared by 1 base and J by 14 bases, with 9 bases of the junction left unmatched. The CDR3 extends over 15 amino acids. This CDR3 reads CASSLVVGQGTALHF. In nucleotides, the CDR3 is TGTGCCAGCAGCTTAGTTGTGGGACAGGGTACCGCCCTCCACTTT.

The chain employs TRBV4-3 and TRBJ1-2, with 8 bases matching TRBD1. J was trimmed by 5 bases and V by 0 bases; bases with no gene match: 5. The CDR3 is 15 residues long. The germline gives CDR1 LGHNA, CDR2 YSLEER. CDR3 DNA: TGCGCCAGCAGCCAAGACGGCACAGGGGGGTATGGCTACACCTTC. It yields the protein CASSQDGTGGYGYTF.

This clone was recorded once. The V and J genes are TRBV6-5 and TRBJ2-1; 12 positions match TRBD2. V was pared by 6 bases and J by 8 bases, with 5 bases of the junction left unmatched. Germline CDR1 and CDR2: MNHEY and SVGAGI. This CDR3 spans 14 amino acids. CDR3 nucleotide sequence: TGTGCCAGCAGCGCTAGCGGGGGGGTTTATGAGCAGTTCTTC. Protein sequence: CASSASGGVYEQFF.

V usage is TRBV5-4 and J usage is TRBJ2-1; no definite D call. Trimming took off 2 bases at V and 9 bases at J, with 21 bases between the two ends. CDR3 size: 16 residues. CDR1 is SGHNT, CDR2 YYREEE, per germline (reference sequence). The CDR3 region has the DNA TGTGCCAGCAGCTTAACTATTGGGTCTTCCGTAGTTGAGCAGTTCTTC. Translated: CASSLTIGSSVVEQFF.

This clone showed up just once. The chain employs TRBV3-1 (or the pseudogene TRBV3-2) and TRBJ2-7; the D gene is possibly TRBD1 (6 bases). Between the trimmed V and J ends, which lost 4 bases and 3 bases, there was a span of 10 bases. The CDR3 is 13 residues long. Germline assignment: CDR1 LGHDT and CDR2 YNNKEL (reference sequence). CDR3 DNA sequence: TGTGCCAGCAGCCCCGGGACACACTACGAGCAGTACTTC. It yields the protein CASSPGTHYEQYF.